This TCR beta chain was observed in a study of T cells after yellow fever vaccination. As for the study in general: Preparation used SMART-Seq v4 Ultra Low Input for the low-cell-number fractions. Whole-study results and caveats: After the booster, about 95% of CD4 and approximately 90% of CD8 primary-response clones were re-detected. There was a small share of clonotypes that showed up in both the CD4 and CD8 compartments.

This clonotype was picked up a small number of times. Its antigen remains unknown. The ends lost 6 bases at V and 0 bases at J; junction bases unmatched: 12. Germline V gene sequence: CDR1 WSHSY, CDR2 SAAADI. This CDR3 is 19 amino acids long. The study made its TCR cDNA through 5'RACE template switching. That step introduced a universal primer site along with UMIs. MiXCR, run by TCRdb on the 5' RACE reads, gives a single entry per CDR3 protein. Here the sample spans about 260,000 distinct CDR3 sequences, over 10% being singletons. This sequence joins TRBV10-2 and TRBJ2-3; TRBD2 matches at 13 bases. The clonotype originates from a man in his thirties or forties who received the YFV17D yellow fever vaccine. This specimen was CD4+ T cells sorted from PBMCs, taken 45 days after the yellow fever booster vaccination. The CDR3 protein is CASSVRRTSGSSSTDTQYF. The CDR3 coding sequence is TGCGCCAGCAGCGTCCGCCGGACTAGCGGGAGCTCAAGCACAGATACGCAGTATTTT.